This T cell receptor beta chain comes out of a study of OX40 agonist ivuxolimab in advanced cancers. TCRdb's copy holds only in-frame clones and misses some; the assay was immunoSEQ multiplex PCR. The table lists some 10,000 clones, over 80% of them singletons. Baseline was the first blood sampling point, followed by cycle 4 day 1 and cycle 7 day 1. The clonotype originates from an adult with an advanced solid tumor such as melanoma, head and neck, liver or kidney cancer. Material: CD4+ or CD8+ T cells sorted from blood, obtained in a trial of the OX40 agonist ivuxolimab.

The CDR3: CASSLVLMGTAYEQYF. Here the CDR3 DNA reads TGTGCCAGCAGCTTAGTCTTGATGGGGACAGCCTACGAGCAGTACTTC. The gene calls are TRBV7-2 and TRBJ2-7, with 7 nucleotides matching TRBD1. Germline trimming cut 1 base from V and 2 bases from J; bases unmatched to any gene: 8. Germline values: CDR1 SGHTA, CDR2 FQGNSA. This CDR3 has 16 residues.